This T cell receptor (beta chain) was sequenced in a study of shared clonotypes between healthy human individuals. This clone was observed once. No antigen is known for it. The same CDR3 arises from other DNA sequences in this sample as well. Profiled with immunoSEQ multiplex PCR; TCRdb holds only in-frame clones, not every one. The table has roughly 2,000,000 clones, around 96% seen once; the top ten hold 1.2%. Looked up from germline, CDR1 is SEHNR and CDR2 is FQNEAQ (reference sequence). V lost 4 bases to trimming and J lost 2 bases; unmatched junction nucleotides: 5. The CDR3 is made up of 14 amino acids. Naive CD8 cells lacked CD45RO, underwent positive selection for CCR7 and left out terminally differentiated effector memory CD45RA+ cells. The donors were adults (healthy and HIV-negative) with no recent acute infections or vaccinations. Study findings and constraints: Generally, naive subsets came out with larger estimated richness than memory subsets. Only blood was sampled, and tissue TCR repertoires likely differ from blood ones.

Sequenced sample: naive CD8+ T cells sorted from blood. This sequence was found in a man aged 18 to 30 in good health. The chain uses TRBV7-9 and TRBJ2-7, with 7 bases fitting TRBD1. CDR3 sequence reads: CASSSRDRAYEQYF. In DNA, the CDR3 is TGTGCCAGCAGCTCTCGGGACAGAGCCTACGAGCAGTACTTC.